Reported below is one T cell receptor (beta chain). Some clones are missing from TCRdb's copy, which holds only in-frame ones; the method was immunoSEQ multiplex PCR. In the table there are about 400,000 clones, more than 85% of which are singletons. The data were obtained in a study of blood T cell repertoires in COVID-19. On the study more broadly: T cells, B-cell-depleted T cells, or PBMCs supplied cDNA or gDNA.

The CDR3 extends over 13 amino acids. From germline, CDR1 is SQVTM and CDR2 ANQGSEA. Trimming stripped 3 bases from V and 3 bases from J, with 12 bases between. Recovered Cohort 3 donors showed two negative PCRs, clearance, or symptom resolution. J is TRBJ2-7 and V is TRBV29-1; maybe TRBD1 (5 bases). The specimen was PBMCs or T cells enriched from blood (not recorded which). This clonotype was obtained from a woman aged 25 to 39 who had recovered from COVID-19. The CDR3 sequence is CSVDTGPDYEQYF. The CDR3 bases are TGCAGCGTTGACACAGGCCCAGACTACGAGCAGTACTTC.